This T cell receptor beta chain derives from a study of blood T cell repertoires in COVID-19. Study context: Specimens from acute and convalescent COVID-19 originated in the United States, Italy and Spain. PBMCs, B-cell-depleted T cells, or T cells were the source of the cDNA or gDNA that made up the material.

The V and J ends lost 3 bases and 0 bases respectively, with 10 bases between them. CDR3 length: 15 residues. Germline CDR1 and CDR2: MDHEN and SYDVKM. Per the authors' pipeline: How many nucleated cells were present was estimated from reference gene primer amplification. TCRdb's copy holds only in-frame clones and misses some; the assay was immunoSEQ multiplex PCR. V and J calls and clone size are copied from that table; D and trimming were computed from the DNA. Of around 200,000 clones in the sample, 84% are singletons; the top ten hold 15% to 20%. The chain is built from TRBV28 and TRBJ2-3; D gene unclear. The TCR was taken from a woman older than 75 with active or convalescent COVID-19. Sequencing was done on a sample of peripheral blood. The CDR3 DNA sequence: TGTGCCAGCAGTTTTCGGGTCGGGAGCACAGATACGCAGTATTTT. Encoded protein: CASSFRVGSTDTQYF.